One T cell receptor (beta chain) is described in this entry. Its specificity is not known. Using about 220 ng DNA, approximately 27,000 T cell genomes, the sorted-subset replicate PCRs were run. TCRdb's table, derived via immunoSEQ multiplex PCR, lists solely in-frame clones and lacks some. Here the sample spans about a million clones, roughly 80% being singletons. The CDR3 sequence is 13 residues long. V was cut by 9 bases and J by 2 bases, with 13 bases left in between. Germline CDR1 and CDR2: MDHEN and SYDVKM. The data are from a study of shared clonotypes between healthy human individuals. Study outcomes and limitations: Only blood was sampled; tissue repertoires likely differ.

The TCR sequence derives from a man aged 18-30 years in good health. Some clones in this sample may be carry-over from other donors' samples. This chain uses TRBV28 with TRBJ1-2, with D possibly TRBD1 on 5 matching bases. The sequenced sample consisted of memory CD4+ T cells from PBMCs. The sample's subset: CD45RA-negative fraction. This chain's CDR3 is CASYATENYGYTF. The CDR3 DNA reads TGTGCCAGTTACGCGACAGAGAACTATGGCTACACCTTC.